Listed below are T cell receptor beta chains from one sample, sequenced in a study of cytomegalovirus exposure and HLA in healthy donors. Repertoires were generated with immunoSEQ multiplex PCR, while TCRdb's copy carries only in-frame clones and drops some. The sample lists about 94,000 clones, around 80% seen once, with around 0.74% in the top ten. The sample was PBMCs. The receptor set was obtained from a woman aged 60 to 75 in good health and CMV-seronegative. CDR3s include the opening cysteine and the closing phenylalanine or tryptophan. The order of the fields is J gene, V gene, CDR3 protein.

TRBJ2-1,TRBV5-8,CASSLGRRQGIAYNEQFF
TRBJ2-1,TRBV10-2,CASRFNNEQFF
TRBJ2-7,TRBV27,CASSPGLADIYDEQYF
TRBJ1-2,TRBV6-5,CASSYDGTNYGYTF
TRBJ1-1,TRBV7-9,CASSLGQGNTEAFF
TRBJ1-5,TRBV27,CASRDRDQPQHF
TRBJ1-1,TRBV28,CASSLPGQGNTEAFF
TRBJ2-2,TRBV27,CASSSTTGVTGELFF
TRBJ2-7,TRBV5-8,CASSLRQYEQYF
TRBJ2-1,TRBV5-6,CASSLPGGNEQFF
TRBJ2-7,TRBV19,CASSIGRGAYEQYF
TRBJ2-7,TRBV18,CASSPVTGQGVGEQYF
TRBJ1-1,TRBV29-1,CSAAGTANFGTEAFF
TRBJ2-1,TRBV27,CASRAAGGIYNEQFF
TRBJ2-1,TRBV29-1,CSVAIPSYNEQFF
TRBJ2-7,TRBV20-1,CSANYEQYF